This passage covers 4 T cell receptor beta chains from one sample sequenced in a study of identical twins. Each CDR3 protein gets one entry after TCRdb re-called the 5' RACE reads with MiXCR. Of 400,000 to 650,000 distinct CDR3 sequences listed, less than 25% are singletons. This sample was also put to use in a study of T cells expressing NK-cell markers.

Sample: CD4+ T cells sorted from blood. These receptors were obtained from a young woman in good health.

Of note for this clonotype: Sequence at one end of the junction differs from germline and may be a read error. J is TRBJ2-1 and V is TRBV5-1; D ambiguous. This CDR3 has 15 amino acids. Per the germline V gene, CDR1 is SGHRS and CDR2 is YFSETQ. For the CDR3, the DNA is TGCGCCAGCAGCTTGCGAACGAGCTCCTACGATGAGCAGTTCTTC. This translates into CASSLRTSSYDEQFF. The full variable domain, completed using reference TRBV5-1 and TRBJ2-1, is KAGVTQTPRYLIKTRGQQVTLSCSPISGHRSVSWYQQTPGQGLQFLFEYFSETQRNKGNFPGRFSGRQFSNSRSEMNVSTLELGDSALYLCASSLRTSSYDEQFFGPGTRLTVL.

This clonotype has ten or more counts. The chain combines TRBV12-3 or TRBV12-4 with TRBJ1-2; TRBD1 is a possible D gene (6 bases). Trimming pared 7 bases from V and 4 bases from J, leaving 22 bases between. The CDR3 contains 16 residues. In DNA, the CDR3 is TGTGCCAGCACCTACCGCCGGGACATCCCTATCTATGGCTACACCTTC. Translated, it gives CASTYRRDIPIYGYTF.

This clonotype was seen only once. The chain couples TRBV9 to TRBJ2-1; D remains ambiguous. The CDR3 runs to 11 residues. V lost 4 bases to trimming and J lost 8 bases, with 7 bases between them. The germline V gene encodes CDR1 SGDLS and CDR2 YYNGEE. Here the CDR3 reads CASSIDDEQFF. CDR3 nucleotides: TGTGCCAGCAGCATAGACGATGAGCAGTTCTTC.

J is TRBJ1-2 and V is TRBV5-6, with D possibly being TRBD1 (6 bases). Germline CDR1 reads SGHDT; CDR2 reads YYEEEE. V was pared by 4 bases and J by 4 bases, with 11 bases between. The CDR3 is 13 amino acids. The CDR3 protein is CASSNREGYGYTF. The CDR3 bases are TGTGCCAGCAGCAACAGGGAGGGCTATGGCTACACCTTC. The complete variable domain, with remaining parts taken from reference TRBV5-6 and TRBJ1-2, reads DAGVTQSPTHLIKTRGQQVTLRCSPKSGHDTVSWYQQALGQGPQFIFQYYEEEERQRGNFPDRFSGHQFPNYSSELNVNALLLGDSALYLCASSNREGYGYTFGSGTRLTVV.